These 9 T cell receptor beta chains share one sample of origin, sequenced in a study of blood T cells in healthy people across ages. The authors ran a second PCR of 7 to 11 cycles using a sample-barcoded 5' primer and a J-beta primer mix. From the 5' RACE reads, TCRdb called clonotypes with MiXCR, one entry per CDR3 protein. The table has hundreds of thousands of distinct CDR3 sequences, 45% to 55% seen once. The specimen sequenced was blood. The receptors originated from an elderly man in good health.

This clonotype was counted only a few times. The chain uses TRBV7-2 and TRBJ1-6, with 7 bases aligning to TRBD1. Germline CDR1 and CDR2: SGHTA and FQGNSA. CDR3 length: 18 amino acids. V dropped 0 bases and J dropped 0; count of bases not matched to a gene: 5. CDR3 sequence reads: CASSLAVQGSSYNSPLHF. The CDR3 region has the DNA TGTGCCAGCAGCTTAGCGGTACAGGGGAGCTCCTATAATTCACCCCTCCACTTT.

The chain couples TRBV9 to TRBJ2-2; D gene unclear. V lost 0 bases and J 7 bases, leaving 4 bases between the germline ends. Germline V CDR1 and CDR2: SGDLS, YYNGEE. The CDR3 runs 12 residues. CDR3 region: CASSVVGGELFF. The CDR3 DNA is TGTGCCAGCAGCGTAGTCGGCGGGGAGCTGTTTTTT.

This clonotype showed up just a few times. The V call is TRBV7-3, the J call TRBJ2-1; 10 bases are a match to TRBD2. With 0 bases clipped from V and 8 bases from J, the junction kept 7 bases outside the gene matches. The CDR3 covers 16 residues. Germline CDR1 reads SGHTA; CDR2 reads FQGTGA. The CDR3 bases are TGTGCCAGCAGCTTAACCTCTAGCGGGAGTAGGCATGAGCAGTTCTTC. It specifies CASSLTSSGSRHEQFF.

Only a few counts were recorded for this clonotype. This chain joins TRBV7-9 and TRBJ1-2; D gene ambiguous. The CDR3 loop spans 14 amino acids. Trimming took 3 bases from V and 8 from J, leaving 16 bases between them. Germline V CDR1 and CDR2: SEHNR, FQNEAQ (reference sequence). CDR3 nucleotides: TGTGCCAGCAGCTTTGATGCAGTTCTGAAAGGCTACACCTTC. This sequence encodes CASSFDAVLKGYTF.

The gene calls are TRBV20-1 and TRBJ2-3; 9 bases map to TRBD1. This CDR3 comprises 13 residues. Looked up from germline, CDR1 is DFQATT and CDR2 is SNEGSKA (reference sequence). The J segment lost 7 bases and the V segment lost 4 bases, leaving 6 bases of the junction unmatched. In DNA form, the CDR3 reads TGCAGTGCTACACAGGGGGCAGCGAATACGCAGTATTTT. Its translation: CSATQGAANTQYF.

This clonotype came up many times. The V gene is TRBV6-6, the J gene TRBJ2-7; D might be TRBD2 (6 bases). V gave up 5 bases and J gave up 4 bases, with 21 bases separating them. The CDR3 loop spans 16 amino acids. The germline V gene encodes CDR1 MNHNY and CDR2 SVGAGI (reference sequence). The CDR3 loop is CASSKRGTPGTYEQYF. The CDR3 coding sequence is TGTGCCAGCAGTAAACGAGGGACTCCCGGCACGTACGAGCAGTACTTC.

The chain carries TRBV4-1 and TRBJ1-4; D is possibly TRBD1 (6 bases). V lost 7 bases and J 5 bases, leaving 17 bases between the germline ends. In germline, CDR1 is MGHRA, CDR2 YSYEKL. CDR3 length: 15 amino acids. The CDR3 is CASKILQGRNEKLFF. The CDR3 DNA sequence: TGCGCCAGCAAAATTTTACAGGGCCGAAATGAAAAACTGTTTTTT.

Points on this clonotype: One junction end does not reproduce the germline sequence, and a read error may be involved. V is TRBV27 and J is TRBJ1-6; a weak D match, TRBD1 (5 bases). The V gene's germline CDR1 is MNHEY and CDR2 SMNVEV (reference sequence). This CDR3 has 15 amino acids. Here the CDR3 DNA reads TGTGCCAGCACTCCCCAGGGAGCCATAGGTTCACCCCCCCACTTT. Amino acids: CASTPQGAIGSPPHF.

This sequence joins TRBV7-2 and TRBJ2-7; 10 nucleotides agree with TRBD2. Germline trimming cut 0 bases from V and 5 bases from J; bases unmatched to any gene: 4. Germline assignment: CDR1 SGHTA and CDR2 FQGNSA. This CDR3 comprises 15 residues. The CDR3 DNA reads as TGTGCCAGCAGCTTAGCGAGCGGGAGGGCCCACGAGCAGTACTTC. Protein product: CASSLASGRAHEQYF.